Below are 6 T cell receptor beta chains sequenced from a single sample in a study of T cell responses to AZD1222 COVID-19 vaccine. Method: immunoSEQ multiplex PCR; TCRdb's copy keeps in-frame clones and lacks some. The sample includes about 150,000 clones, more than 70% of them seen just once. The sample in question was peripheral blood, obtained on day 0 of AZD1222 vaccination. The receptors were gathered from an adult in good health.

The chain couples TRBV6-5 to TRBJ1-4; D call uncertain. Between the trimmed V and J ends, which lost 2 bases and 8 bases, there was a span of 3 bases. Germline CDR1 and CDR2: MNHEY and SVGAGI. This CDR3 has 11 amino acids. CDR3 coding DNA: TGTGCCAGCAGTTACCGGGAAAAACTGTTTTTT. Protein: CASSYREKLFF.

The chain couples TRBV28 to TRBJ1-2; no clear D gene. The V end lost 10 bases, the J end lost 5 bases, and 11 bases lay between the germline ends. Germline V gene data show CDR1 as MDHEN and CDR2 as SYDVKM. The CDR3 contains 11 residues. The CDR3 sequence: CATYLGYGYTF. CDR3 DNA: TGTGCCACCTACCTGGGTTATGGCTACACCTTC.

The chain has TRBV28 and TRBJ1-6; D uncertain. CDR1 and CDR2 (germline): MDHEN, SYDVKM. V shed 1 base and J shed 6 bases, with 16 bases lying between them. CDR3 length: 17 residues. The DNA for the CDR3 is TGTGCCAGCAGTTTATTTTCGGGGATCGGGGTTAATTCACCCCTCCACTTT. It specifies CASSLFSGIGVNSPLHF.

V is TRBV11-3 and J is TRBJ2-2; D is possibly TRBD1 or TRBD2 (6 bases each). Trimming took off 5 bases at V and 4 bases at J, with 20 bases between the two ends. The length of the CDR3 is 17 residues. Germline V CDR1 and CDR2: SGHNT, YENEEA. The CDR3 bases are TGTGCCAGCAGCCCGATTCTTGGGGGGCTTGTCACCGGGGAGCTGTTTTTT. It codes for CASSPILGGLVTGELFF.

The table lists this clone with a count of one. CDR3 in DNA: TGCGCCAGCAGCTTGATGGGAACTGGAAACACCATATATTTT. The encoded protein is CASSLMGTGNTIYF. The rearrangement links TRBV5-1 to TRBJ1-3; D is undetermined. The CDR3 is made up of 14 amino acids. The V gene's germline CDR1 is SGHRS and CDR2 YFSETQ. Trimming took 1 base from V and 2 from J, leaving 7 bases between them. The full variable domain, in which reference TRBV5-1 and TRBJ1-3 provide the parts outside the CDR3, is KAGVTQTPRYLIKTRGQQVTLSCSPISGHRSVSWYQQTPGQGLQFLFEYFSETQRNKGNFPGRFSGRQFSNSRSEMNVSTLELGDSALYLCASSLMGTGNTIYFGEGSWLTVV.

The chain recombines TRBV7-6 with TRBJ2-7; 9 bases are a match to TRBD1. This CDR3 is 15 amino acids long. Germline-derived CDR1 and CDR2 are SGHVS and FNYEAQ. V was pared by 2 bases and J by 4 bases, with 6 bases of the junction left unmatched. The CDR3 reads CASSLLAGQGYEQYF. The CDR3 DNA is TGTGCCAGCAGCTTATTGGCAGGACAGGGGTACGAGCAGTACTTC.